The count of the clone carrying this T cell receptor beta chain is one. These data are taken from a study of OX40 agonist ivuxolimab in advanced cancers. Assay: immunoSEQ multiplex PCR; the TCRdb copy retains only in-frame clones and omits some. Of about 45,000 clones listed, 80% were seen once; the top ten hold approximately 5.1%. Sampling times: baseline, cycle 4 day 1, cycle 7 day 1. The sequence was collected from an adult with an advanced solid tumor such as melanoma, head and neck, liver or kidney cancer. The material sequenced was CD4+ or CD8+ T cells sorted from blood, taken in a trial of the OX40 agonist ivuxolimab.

The CDR3 sequence is CASSAQGRIGETQYF. DNA for the CDR3: TGTGCCAGCAGCGCACAGGGGAGGATCGGTGAGACCCAGTACTTC. The rearrangement uses TRBV7-2 and TRBJ2-5; D may be TRBD1 (7 bases). In germline, CDR1 is SGHTA, CDR2 FQGNSA. Trimming stripped 5 bases from V and 5 bases from J, with 18 bases between. The CDR3 runs to 15 residues.